Listed below are T cell receptor beta chains from one sample, sequenced in a study of T cells in Graves' hyperthyroidism and ophthalmopathy. TCRdb reanalysed the multiplex PCR reads using MiXCR and keeps one entry per CDR3 protein. The table lists hundreds of thousands of distinct CDR3 sequences, about 14% of them singletons. The sequenced material came from blood. The origin of the receptors is a woman younger than 30 with Graves' hyperthyroidism. Both conserved end residues are trimmed from each CDR3.

v_call cdr3_aa
TRBV5-1 ASSLDRSSPYNEQF
TRBV20-1 SADRGGEETQY
TRBV6-2/TRBV6-3 ASSVGVAGAFRDTQY
TRBV29-1 SVVQGQKLF
TRBV20-1 SVVRRERTYNEQF
TRBV16 ASSQGGRVPSYNEQF
TRBV15 ATSRDGGSTDTQY
TRBV12-3/TRBV12-4 ASSSSTGVSIYNEQF
TRBV30 AWGDRGIVMNTEAF
TRBV5-1 ASSLEQTARTDTQY
TRBV4-2 ASSQVGWGTPNTGELF
TRBV7-2 ASSLSSGSYNEQF
TRBV6-9 ASSYPPGLAGRYSYEQY
TRBV7-8 ASSLGAGGGNYGYT
TRBV6-7 ASSYSRLQGMKEKLF
TRBV4-1 ASSQERSDRATEAF
TRBV5-1 ASSTGQGRHEQF
TRBV6-1 ASRGLGQGALSPLH
TRBV11-2 ASSFLKEVPGELF
TRBV11-2 ASSPEGFRANEQF
TRBV7-3 ASSAIPFHLLRSSYNEQF
TRBV20-1 SARRDGRPTGANVLT
TRBV9 ASQPGPNTGELF
TRBV20-1 SASRGLAEETQY
TRBV7-9 ASRKGALYEQY
TRBV5-1 ASSFLQGSGYEQY
TRBV30 AWSVADDYGYT
TRBV28 ASSAYRRTSGRGVSNEQF
TRBV18 ASSPRSSGTDTQY
TRBV11-2 ASTNTRDYPHNEQF
TRBV6-1 ASSAGLGTGELF
TRBV7-8 ASSFWTSRLEQF
TRBV7-2 ASSSSAGGGSPLH
TRBV5-6 ASRTAKYLGARSYEQY
TRBV20-1 SATSYNEQF
TRBV29-1 SVGDLGTQH
TRBV5-1 ASSLILPGLAGRVTGELF
TRBV7-3 ASSLTPDGNTEAF
TRBV3-1 ASSPTGGNYEQY
TRBV28 ASSGRGWNTEAF
TRBV10-1 ATLSGGGETQY
TRBV28 ASTSTAIQPQH
TRBV13 ASKRTPYNEQF
TRBV27 ASSLSLAVSYEQY
TRBV28 ASSFVRAYEQY
TRBV3-1 ASSRNTGQGMFGYT
TRBV7-8 ASSLSRDRAYNEQF
TRBV7-9 ASSLEWQGAYEQY
TRBV7-9 ASSPGRDYQETQY
TRBV6-5 ASSYTRAGSSYNEQF
TRBV15 ATSRGQAEDQPQH